Detailed here is one T cell receptor beta chain. This clone was found once. Its antigen specificity is not known. Base qualities are not recorded, but no much larger clone differs from it by a single base. At the junction V is shortened by 1 base and J by 4 bases; bases outside the gene matches: 1. Inclusive of the bounding cysteine and phenylalanine, the CDR3 is 14 residues long. Only CDR3 DNA is held: 42 bases, read in frame from base 1. CDR1 and CDR2 were assigned from the germline V gene (reference sequence) as LGHDT and YNNKEL. These data come from a study of blood T cell repertoires in COVID-19 (dated by TCRdb to about 2020). With regard to the full study: Samples from collaborators originated in the United States, Italy and Spain and spanned both the acute and convalescent phases of COVID-19. The material from the prospective study consisted of cDNA or gDNA derived from T cells, B-cell-depleted T cells, or PBMCs. Deeply sampled blood TCRbeta repertoires from subjects exposed to, actively infected with, or recovered from COVID-19 were included in the dataset. The repertoires were released in a freely available public database intended as a resource for research on the immune response to SARS-CoV-2. The samples were drawn from two sources: the first 160 participants of the ongoing ImmuneRACE study, and fewer than 1,500 subjects contributed by 6 global collaborators. Sample metadata almost always included a de-identified subject ID, COVID-19 status, age in years and sex. Where available, HLA class I and class II types were obtained from metadata supplied by the sample provider rather than from assay-based typing.

TCRbeta CDR3 regions were amplified from genomic DNA by means of the immunoSEQ Assay, a bias-controlled multiplex PCR. The authors processed their data as follows. Nucleated cell counts per sample were estimated from amplification of reference gene primers within the assay. Sequence reads were collapsed and filtered to measure the absolute abundance of every unique TCRbeta CDR3 rearrangement. For each sample, productive Simpson clonality was calculated by taking the square root of Simpson's diversity index across productive rearrangements. This immuneACCESS table, as held by TCRdb, lists in-frame sequences with V and J called but not all clones. Of the missing ones, under half trace to an unresolved V gene in checked studies; the others have no known cause. Clone size and the V and J calls come from that table; the DNA yielded D and trimming. The sample has some 83,000 clones on record, 70% to 90% of them singletons. Clones ranked in the top ten supply 8% of the sample.

Each collaborating institution followed its own protocols to collect whole blood in K2EDTA tubes. Collaborator samples were shipped for TCRbeta analysis as frozen whole blood, isolated PBMCs, or DNA extracted from either sample type. Beyond this particular receptor, the publication reports: The quantity of clinical and demographic metadata differed by source and by participant and was supplied without curation.

The chain joins TRBV3-1 (or the pseudogene TRBV3-2) to TRBJ1-2, and 9 junction bases match TRBD1. The clonotype originates from a man older than 75 with active or convalescent COVID-19. The sequenced sample was peripheral blood. Read as DNA, the sequence is TGTGCCAGCAGCCAAGGGACAGGGGCCTATGGCTACACCTTC. It is translated as CASSQGTGAYGYTF.